Listed below are T cell receptor beta chains from one sample, sequenced in a study of control samples from healthy donors and cancer patients. Profiled with immunoSEQ multiplex PCR; TCRdb holds only in-frame clones, not every one. Of some 150,000 clones listed, over 85% are singletons. The sample was blood. The receptors stem from a man aged 50 to 60 in good health. The CDR3 runs from the conserved cysteine through the conserved F or W. The order of the fields is D gene, CDR3 length, V gene, clone size, J gene, CDR3 protein. The D gene is left open where the match is weak. Only some rows state a clone size, as once, few, many or a class for expanded clones.

d_gene: .; len: 15; v_gene: TRBV21-1; abundance: .; j_gene: TRBJ1-6; CDR3aa: CASSQPGTQNSPLHF
d_gene: TRBD1; len: 13; v_gene: TRBV20-1; abundance: .; j_gene: TRBJ1-2; CDR3aa: CSASDRVAYGYTF
d_gene: .; len: 14; v_gene: TRBV19; abundance: .; j_gene: TRBJ1-5; CDR3aa: CASSTSRGYQPQHF
d_gene: .; len: 13; v_gene: TRBV3-1/TRBV3-2; abundance: .; j_gene: TRBJ2-7; CDR3aa: CASSQAGGYEQYF
d_gene: .; len: 15; v_gene: TRBV9; abundance: once; j_gene: TRBJ2-3; CDR3aa: CASSTTPASTDTQYF
d_gene: .; len: 14; v_gene: TRBV11-3; abundance: .; j_gene: TRBJ2-3; CDR3aa: CASSSLGWGDTQYF
d_gene: .; len: 14; v_gene: TRBV5-1; abundance: .; j_gene: TRBJ1-2; CDR3aa: CASSLGQGDYGYTF
d_gene: TRBD1; len: 15; v_gene: TRBV5-1; abundance: once; j_gene: TRBJ1-4; CDR3aa: CASSFETGANEKLFF
d_gene: TRBD2; len: 15; v_gene: TRBV7-8; abundance: .; j_gene: TRBJ2-1; CDR3aa: CASSLVSGTYNEQFF
d_gene: .; len: 15; v_gene: TRBV28; abundance: .; j_gene: TRBJ1-4; CDR3aa: CASSLGGQGHEKLFF
d_gene: .; len: 13; v_gene: TRBV10-3; abundance: once; j_gene: TRBJ2-3; CDR3aa: CAMAPQSTDTQYF